This T cell receptor (beta chain) was sequenced during a study of T cell responses to AZD1222 COVID-19 vaccine. Only in-frame clones appear in the TCRdb table, and some are missing; sequencing was by immunoSEQ multiplex PCR. The sample yields roughly 180,000 clones, about 86% seen once. A word on this clone: Its matching antigen is unknown.

Overall study results and limits: There were mostly white British donors and more females than males, and clonal diversity was possibly underestimated.

CDR1 and CDR2 (germline): SGHNT, YENEEA. Trimming pared 5 bases from V and 1 base from J, leaving 14 bases between. The CDR3 is made up of 15 amino acids. The gene calls are TRBV11-3 and TRBJ1-1, with D possibly being TRBD1 (6 bases). The clonotype was recovered from an adult in good health. Source: peripheral blood, taken on day 0 of AZD1222 vaccination. CDR3 in DNA: TGTGCCAGCAGCCCCCGCGAGACAGGGAACACTGAAGCTTTCTTT. It encodes CASSPRETGNTEAFF.